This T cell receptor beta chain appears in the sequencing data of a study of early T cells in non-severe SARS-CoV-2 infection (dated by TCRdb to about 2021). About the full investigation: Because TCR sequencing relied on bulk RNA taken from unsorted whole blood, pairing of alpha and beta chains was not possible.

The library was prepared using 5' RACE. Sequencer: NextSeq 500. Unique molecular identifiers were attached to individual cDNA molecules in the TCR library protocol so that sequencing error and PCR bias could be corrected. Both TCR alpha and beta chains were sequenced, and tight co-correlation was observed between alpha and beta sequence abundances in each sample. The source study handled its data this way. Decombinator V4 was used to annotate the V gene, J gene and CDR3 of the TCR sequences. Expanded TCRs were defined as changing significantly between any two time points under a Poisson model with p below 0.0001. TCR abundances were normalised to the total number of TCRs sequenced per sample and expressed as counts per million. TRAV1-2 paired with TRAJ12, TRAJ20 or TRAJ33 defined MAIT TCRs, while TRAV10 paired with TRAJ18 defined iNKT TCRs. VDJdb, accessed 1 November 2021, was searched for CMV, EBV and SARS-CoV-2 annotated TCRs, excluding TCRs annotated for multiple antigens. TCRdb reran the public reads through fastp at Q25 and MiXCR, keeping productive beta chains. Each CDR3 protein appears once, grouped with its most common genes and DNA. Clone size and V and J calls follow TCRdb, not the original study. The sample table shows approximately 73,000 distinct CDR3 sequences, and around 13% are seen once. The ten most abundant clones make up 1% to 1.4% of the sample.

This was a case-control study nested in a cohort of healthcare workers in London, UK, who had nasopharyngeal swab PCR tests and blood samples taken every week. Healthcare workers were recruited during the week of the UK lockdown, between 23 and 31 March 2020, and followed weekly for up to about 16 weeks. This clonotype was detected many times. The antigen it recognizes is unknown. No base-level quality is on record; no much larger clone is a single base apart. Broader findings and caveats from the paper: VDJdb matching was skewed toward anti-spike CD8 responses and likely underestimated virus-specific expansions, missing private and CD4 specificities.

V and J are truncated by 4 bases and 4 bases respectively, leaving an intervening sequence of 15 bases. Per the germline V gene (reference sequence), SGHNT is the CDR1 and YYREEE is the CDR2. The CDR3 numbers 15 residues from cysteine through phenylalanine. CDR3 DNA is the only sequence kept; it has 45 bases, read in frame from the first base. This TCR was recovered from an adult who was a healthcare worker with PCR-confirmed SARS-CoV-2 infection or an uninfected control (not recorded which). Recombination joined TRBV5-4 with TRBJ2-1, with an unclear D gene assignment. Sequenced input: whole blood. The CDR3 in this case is CASSAGRQLYNEQFF. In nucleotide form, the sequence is TGTGCCAGCAGCGCCGGCAGGCAACTTTACAATGAGCAGTTCTTC.